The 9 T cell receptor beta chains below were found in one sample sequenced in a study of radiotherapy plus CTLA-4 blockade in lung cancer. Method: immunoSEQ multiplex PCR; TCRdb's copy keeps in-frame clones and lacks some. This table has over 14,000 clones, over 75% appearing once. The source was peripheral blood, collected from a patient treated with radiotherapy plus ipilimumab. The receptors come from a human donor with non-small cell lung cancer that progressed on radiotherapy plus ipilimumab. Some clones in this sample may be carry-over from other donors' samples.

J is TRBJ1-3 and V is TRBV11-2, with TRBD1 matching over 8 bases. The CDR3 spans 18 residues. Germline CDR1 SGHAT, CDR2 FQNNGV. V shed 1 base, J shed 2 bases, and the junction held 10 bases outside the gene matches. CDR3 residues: CASSLGTLGTGPGNTIYF. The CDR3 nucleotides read TGTGCCAGCAGCTTAGGTACTCTCGGGACAGGCCCTGGAAACACCATATATTTT.

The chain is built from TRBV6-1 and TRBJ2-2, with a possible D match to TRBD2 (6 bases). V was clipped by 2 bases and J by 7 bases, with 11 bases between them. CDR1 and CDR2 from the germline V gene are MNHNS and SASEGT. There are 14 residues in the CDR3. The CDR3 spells CASSELSGVGELFF. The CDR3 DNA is TGTGCCAGCAGTGAATTGTCGGGGGTCGGGGAGCTGTTTTTT.

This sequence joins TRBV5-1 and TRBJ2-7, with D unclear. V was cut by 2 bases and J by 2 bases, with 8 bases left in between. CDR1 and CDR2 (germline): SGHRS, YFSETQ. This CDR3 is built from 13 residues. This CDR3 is CASSFNIAYEQYF. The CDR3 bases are TGCGCCAGCAGCTTTAACATTGCCTACGAGCAGTACTTC.

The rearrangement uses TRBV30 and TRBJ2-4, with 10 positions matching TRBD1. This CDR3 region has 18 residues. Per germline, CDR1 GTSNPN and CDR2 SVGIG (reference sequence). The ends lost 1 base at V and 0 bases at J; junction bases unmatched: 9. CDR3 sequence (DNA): TGTGCCTGGAGTGCCTCGCCGGGACAGGGGATAGCCAAAAACATTCAGTACTTC. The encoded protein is CAWSASPGQGIAKNIQYF.

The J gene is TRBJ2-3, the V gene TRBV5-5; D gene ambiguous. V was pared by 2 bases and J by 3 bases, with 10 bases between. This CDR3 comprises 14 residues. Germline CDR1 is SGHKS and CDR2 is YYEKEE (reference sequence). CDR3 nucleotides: TGTGCCAGCAGCTTATTCGACTCGACAGATACGCAGTATTTT. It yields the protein CASSLFDSTDTQYF.

This chain's CDR3 is CASRGSTMNTEAFF. As DNA, the CDR3 is TGCGCCAGCAGGGGCAGCACCATGAACACTGAAGCTTTCTTT. The chain is built from TRBV10-2 and TRBJ1-1; D unclear. With 6 bases removed from V and 0 bases from J, the gap between germline ends came to 11 bases. Looked up from germline, CDR1 is WSHSY and CDR2 is SAAADI. This CDR3 region has 14 residues.

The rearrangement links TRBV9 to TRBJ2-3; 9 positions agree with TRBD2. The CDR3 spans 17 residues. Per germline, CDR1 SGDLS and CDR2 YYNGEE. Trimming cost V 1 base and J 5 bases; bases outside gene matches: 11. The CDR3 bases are TGTGCCAGCAGCGTATCCCTAGCGGGGTCCCGAGGAGATACGCAGTATTTT. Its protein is CASSVSLAGSRGDTQYF.

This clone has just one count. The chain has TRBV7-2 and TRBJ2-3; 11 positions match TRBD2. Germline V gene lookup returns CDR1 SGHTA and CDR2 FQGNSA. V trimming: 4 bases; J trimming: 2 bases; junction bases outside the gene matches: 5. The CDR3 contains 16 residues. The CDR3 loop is CASSSGLAGITDTQYF. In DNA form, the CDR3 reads TGTGCCAGCAGCTCCGGACTAGCGGGTATCACAGATACGCAGTATTTT.

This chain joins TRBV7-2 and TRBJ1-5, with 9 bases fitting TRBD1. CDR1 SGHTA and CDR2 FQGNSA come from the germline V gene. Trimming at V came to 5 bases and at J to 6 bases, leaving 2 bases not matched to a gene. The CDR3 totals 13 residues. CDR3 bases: TGTGCCAGCAGCGACAGGGGGGGTCAGCCCCAGCATTTT. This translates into CASSDRGGQPQHF.